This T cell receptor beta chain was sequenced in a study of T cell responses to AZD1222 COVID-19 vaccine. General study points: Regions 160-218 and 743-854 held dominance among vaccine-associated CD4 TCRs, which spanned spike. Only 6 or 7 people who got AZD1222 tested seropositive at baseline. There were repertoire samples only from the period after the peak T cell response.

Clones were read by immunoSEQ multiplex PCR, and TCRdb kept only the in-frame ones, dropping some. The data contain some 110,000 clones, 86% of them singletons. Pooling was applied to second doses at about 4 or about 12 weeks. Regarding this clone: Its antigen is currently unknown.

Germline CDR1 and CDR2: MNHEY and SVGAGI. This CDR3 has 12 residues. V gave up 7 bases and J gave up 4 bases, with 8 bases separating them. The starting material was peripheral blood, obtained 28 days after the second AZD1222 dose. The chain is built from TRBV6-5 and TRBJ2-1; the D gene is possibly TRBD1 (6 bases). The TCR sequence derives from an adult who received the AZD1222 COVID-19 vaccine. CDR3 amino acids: CASKTGYNEQFF. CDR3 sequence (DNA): TGTGCCAGCAAGACAGGATACAATGAGCAGTTCTTC.